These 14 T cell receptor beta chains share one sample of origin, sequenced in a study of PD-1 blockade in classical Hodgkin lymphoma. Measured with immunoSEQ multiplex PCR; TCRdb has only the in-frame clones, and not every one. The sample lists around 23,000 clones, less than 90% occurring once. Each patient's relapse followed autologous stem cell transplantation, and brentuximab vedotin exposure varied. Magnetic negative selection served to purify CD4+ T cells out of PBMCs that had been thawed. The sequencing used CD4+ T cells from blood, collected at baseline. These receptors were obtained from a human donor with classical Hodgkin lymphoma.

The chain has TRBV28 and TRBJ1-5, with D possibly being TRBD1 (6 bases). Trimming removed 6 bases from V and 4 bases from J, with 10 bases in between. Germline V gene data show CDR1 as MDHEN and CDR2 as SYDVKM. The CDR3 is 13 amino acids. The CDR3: CASRPQGNQPQHF. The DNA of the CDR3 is TGTGCCAGCAGGCCGCAGGGGAATCAGCCCCAGCATTTT.

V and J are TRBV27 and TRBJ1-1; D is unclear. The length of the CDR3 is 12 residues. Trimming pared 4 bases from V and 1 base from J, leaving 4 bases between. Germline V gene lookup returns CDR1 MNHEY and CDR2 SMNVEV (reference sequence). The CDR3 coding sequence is TGTGCCAGCAGTTCAGCGAACACTGAAGCTTTCTTT. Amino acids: CASSSANTEAFF.

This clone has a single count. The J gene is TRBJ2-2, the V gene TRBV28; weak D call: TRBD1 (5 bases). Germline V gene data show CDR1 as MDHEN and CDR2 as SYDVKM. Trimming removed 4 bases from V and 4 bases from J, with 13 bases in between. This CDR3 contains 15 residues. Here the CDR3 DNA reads TGTGCCAGCAGTTCCCCAGGGTCGCGCACCGGGGAGCTGTTTTTT. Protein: CASSSPGSRTGELFF.

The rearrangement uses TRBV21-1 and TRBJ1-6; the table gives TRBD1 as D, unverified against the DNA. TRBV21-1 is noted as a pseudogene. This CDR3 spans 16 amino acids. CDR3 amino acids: CAPRDRSRSYNSPLHF. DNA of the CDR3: TGTGCCCCACGGGACAGAAGCAGAAGCTATAATTCACCCCTCCACTTT.

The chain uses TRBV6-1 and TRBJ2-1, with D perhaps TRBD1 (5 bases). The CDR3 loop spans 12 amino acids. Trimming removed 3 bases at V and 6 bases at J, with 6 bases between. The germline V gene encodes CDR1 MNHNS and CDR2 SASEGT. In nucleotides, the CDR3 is TGTGCCAGCAGTGACAGGGTCAATGAGCAGTTCTTC. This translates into CASSDRVNEQFF.

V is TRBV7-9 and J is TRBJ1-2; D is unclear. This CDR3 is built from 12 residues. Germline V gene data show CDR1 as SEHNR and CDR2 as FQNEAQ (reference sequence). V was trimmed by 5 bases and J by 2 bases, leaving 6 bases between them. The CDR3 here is CASSPENYGYTF. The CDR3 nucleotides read TGTGCCAGCAGCCCAGAAAACTATGGCTACACCTTC. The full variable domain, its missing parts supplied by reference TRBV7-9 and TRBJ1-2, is DTGVSQNPRHKITKRGQNVTFRCDPISEHNRLYWYRQTLGQGPEFLTYFQNEAQLEKSRLLSDRFSAERPKGSFSTLEIQRTEQGDSAMYLCASSPENYGYTFGSGTRLTVV.

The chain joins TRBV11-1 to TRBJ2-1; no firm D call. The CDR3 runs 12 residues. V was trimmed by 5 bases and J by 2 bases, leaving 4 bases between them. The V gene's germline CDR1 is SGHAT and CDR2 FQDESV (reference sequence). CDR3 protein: CASSRAYNEQFF. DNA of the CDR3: TGTGCCAGCAGCCGTGCCTACAATGAGCAGTTCTTC.

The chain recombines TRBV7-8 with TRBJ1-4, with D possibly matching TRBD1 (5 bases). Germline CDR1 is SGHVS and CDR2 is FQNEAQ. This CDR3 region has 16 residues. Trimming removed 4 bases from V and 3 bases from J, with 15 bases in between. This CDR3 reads CASSSLRRGANEKLFF. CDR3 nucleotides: TGTGCCAGCAGCTCCCTGAGGAGGGGAGCTAATGAAAAACTGTTTTTT.

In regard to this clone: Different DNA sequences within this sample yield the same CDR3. The chain's CDR3 is CASSVQGNTEAFF. The CDR3 nucleotides are TGTGCCAGTAGTGTACAGGGGAACACTGAAGCTTTCTTT. This sequence joins TRBV19 and TRBJ1-1; D is perhaps TRBD1 (6 bases). This CDR3 is built from 13 residues. Trimming took off 5 bases at V and 1 base at J, with 8 bases between the two ends. From germline, CDR1 is LNHDA and CDR2 SQIVND (reference sequence).

CDR3 nucleotide sequence: TGTGCCAGCTCCGGGACAGCCCAAGATACGCAGTATTTT. Residues: CASSGTAQDTQYF. The chain links TRBV18 to TRBJ2-3; 7 positions match TRBD1. Germline CDR1 KGHSH, CDR2 LQKENI. This CDR3 is built from 13 residues. J was trimmed by 5 bases and V by 6 bases; bases with no gene match: 5.

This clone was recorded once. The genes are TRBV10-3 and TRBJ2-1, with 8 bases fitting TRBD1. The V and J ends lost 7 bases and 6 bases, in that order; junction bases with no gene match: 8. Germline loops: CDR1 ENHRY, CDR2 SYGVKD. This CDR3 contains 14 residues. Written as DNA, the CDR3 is TGTGCCATCAATCAGGGGGCCTCTATCAATGAGCAGTTCTTC. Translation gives CAINQGASINEQFF.

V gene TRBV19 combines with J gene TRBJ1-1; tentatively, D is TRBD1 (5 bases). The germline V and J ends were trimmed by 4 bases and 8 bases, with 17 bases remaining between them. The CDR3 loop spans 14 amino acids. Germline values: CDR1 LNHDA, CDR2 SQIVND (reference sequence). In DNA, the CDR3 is TGTGCCAGTAGTAAGGTCTCCGCAGGGCCCGAAGCTTTCTTT. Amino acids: CASSKVSAGPEAFF.

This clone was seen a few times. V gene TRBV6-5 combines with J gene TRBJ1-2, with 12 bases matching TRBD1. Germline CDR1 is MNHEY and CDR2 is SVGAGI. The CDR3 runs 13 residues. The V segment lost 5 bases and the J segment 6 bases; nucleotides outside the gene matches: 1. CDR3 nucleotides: TGTGCCAGCAGTCGGGACAGGGGGCATGGCTACACCTTC. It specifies CASSRDRGHGYTF.

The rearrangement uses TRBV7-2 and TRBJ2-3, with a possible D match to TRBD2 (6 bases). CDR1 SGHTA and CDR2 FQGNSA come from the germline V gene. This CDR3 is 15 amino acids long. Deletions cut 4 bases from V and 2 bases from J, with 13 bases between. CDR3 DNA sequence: TGTGCCAGCAGCTCCGGGACTTGGTTCACAGATACGCAGTATTTT. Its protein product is CASSSGTWFTDTQYF.